This entry concerns a single TCR beta chain. This sample is part of a study of cytomegalovirus exposure and HLA in healthy donors. Primers: 60 Vbeta forward and 13 Jbeta reverse. Measured with immunoSEQ multiplex PCR; TCRdb has only the in-frame clones, and not every one. This sample has some 120,000 clones, with around 79% found just once. The CDR3 covers 15 residues. Germline trimming cut 5 bases from V and 1 base from J; bases unmatched to any gene: 3. Germline V gives CDR1 SEHNR, CDR2 FQNEAQ (reference sequence). The chain is built from TRBV7-9 and TRBJ2-1; TRBD1 agrees at 9 bases. This sequence was found in a woman between 35 and 50 years old in good health and CMV-seronegative. The source material was PBMCs. CDR3: CASSPQGASYNEQFF. CDR3 bases: TGTGCCAGCAGCCCACAGGGGGCTTCCTACAATGAGCAGTTCTTC.